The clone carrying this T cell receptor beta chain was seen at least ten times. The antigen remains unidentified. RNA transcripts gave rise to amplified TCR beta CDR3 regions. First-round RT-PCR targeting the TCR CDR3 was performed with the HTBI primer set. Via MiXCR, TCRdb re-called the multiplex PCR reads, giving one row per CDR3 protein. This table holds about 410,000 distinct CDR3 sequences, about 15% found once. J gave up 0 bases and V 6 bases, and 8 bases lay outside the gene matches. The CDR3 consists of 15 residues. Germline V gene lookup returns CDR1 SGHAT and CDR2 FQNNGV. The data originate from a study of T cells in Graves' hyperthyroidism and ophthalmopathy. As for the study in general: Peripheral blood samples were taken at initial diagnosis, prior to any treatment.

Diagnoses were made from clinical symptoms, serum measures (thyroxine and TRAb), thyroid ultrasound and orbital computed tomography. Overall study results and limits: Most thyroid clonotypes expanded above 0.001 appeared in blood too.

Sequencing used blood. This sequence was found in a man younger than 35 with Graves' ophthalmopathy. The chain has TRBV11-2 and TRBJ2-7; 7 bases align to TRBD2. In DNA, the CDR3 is TGTGCCAGCAGGCCAGCCGGGACTACCTCCTACGAGCAGTACTTC. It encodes CASRPAGTTSYEQYF. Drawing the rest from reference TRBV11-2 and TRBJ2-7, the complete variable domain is EAGVAQSPRYKIIEKRQSVAFWCNPISGHATLYWYQQILGQGPKLLIQFQNNGVVDDSQLPKDRFSAERLKGVDSTLKIQPAKLEDSAVYLCASRPAGTTSYEQYFGPGTRLTVT.